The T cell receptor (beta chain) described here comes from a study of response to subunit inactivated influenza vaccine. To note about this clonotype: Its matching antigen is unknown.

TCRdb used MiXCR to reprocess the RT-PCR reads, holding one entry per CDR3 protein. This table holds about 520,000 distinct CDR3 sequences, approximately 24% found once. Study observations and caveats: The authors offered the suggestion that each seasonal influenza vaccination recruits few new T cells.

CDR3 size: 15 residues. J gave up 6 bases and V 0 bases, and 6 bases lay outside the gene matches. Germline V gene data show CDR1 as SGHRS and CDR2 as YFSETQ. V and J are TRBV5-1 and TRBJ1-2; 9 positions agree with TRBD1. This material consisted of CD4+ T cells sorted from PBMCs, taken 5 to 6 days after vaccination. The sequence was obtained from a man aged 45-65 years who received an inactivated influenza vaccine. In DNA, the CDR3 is TGCGCCAGCAGCTTGGGGGGACAGGGTGCGGATGGCTACACCTTC. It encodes CASSLGGQGADGYTF.